The sequence of this T cell receptor (beta chain) was determined in a study of cytomegalovirus exposure and HLA in healthy donors. Study summary: Genotyping showed 81% of roughly 400 donors falling in the Caucasian-associated ancestry cluster. Study-level points and caveats: The listing of roughly 160 TCR beta chains classed them as cytomegalovirus-associated. Analyzed later, most CMV-associated TCR beta chains appeared HLA-restricted. There were some public TCRs occurring in many donors, but most TCR sequences were rare.

The PCR used 60 Vbeta and 13 Jbeta primers. Repertoires were generated with immunoSEQ multiplex PCR, while TCRdb's copy carries only in-frame clones and drops some. Of 140,000 to 150,000 clones listed, about 72% are singletons. Concerning this clone itself: Its target is not known.

Germline CDR1 is SQVTM and CDR2 is ANQGSEA. With 1 base removed from V and 7 bases from J, the gap between germline ends came to 10 bases. The length of the CDR3 is 12 residues. This sequence was found in a man in his 60s in good health and CMV-seronegative. Sequencing input: PBMCs. The chain is built from TRBV29-1 and TRBJ1-1, with a weak D call TRBD1 (5 bases). CDR3 sequence (DNA): TGCAGCGTTGAAGGGGGCAACGGTGAAGCTTTCTTT. This sequence encodes CSVEGGNGEAFF.